These 4 T cell receptor beta chains were sequenced from one sample in a study of blood T cell repertoires in COVID-19. Produced via immunoSEQ multiplex PCR; TCRdb's table is partial and in-frame only. The sample consists of some 150,000 clones, around 84% of them appearing once. The sample taken for sequencing was peripheral blood. These receptor sequences come from a human donor in a cohort sampled during active COVID-19.

The chain employs TRBV10-3 and TRBJ2-7; the match to TRBD1 covers 11 bases. V lost 3 bases and J lost 2; bases outside the gene matches: 6. This CDR3 comprises 16 residues. CDR1 and CDR2 (germline): ENHRY, SYGVKD. DNA of the CDR3: TGTGCCATCAGTGACCCGGGACAGGGGGTTACCTACGAGCAGTACTTC. This translates into CAISDPGQGVTYEQYF.

The CDR3 DNA follows: TGCAGCGTTGAAGAGGACAGACCAAACTCCTACGAGCAGTACTTC. Its protein product is CSVEEDRPNSYEQYF. The chain recombines TRBV29-1 with TRBJ2-7; maybe TRBD1 (6 bases). The V end was cut by 0 bases, the J end by 0 bases, with 12 bases between. Per germline, CDR1 SQVTM and CDR2 ANQGSEA. The CDR3 runs to 15 residues.

The chain recombines TRBV10-2 with TRBJ2-7, with D possibly matching TRBD1 (5 bases). This CDR3 has 11 residues. V was trimmed by 3 bases and J by 5 bases, leaving 5 bases between them. Germline CDR1 is WSHSY and CDR2 is SAAADI. As DNA, the CDR3 is TGCGCCAGCAGTGAAGGGGACGAGCAGTACTTC. Its translation is CASSEGDEQYF.

This chain joins TRBV5-1 and TRBJ2-1; 11 nucleotides match TRBD2. CDR3 length: 17 residues. Losses at the gene ends were 0 bases for V and 4 bases for J; bases not matched to a gene: 6. Per the germline V gene, CDR1 is SGHRS and CDR2 is YFSETQ. CDR3 DNA: TGCGCCAGCAGCTTGGGGGGGACTAGCGGAGCTTACAATGAGCAGTTCTTC. Encoded protein: CASSLGGTSGAYNEQFF.